The rows below give T cell receptor beta chains drawn from one sample of a study of cytomegalovirus exposure and HLA in healthy donors. Assay used: immunoSEQ multiplex PCR; TCRdb lists only in-frame clones, some missing. Seen here are roughly 48,000 clones, about two thirds observed once, and the top ten hold less than 4%. The material sequenced was PBMCs. The receptor source for this set is a woman between 25 and 40 years old in good health and CMV-seronegative. The CDR3 runs from the conserved cysteine through the conserved F or W. Fields, in order: J gene, clone size, D gene, V gene, CDR3 DNA, CDR3 protein. The D gene is left open where the match is weak. Clone size appears in some rows only: once, few, many, or a class for an expanded clone.

>TRBJ2-5|-|-|TRBV4-1
TGCGCCAGCAGCCAATCCGAGGGGGTATCAGAGACCCAGTACTTC
CASSQSEGVSETQYF
>TRBJ1-4|-|-|TRBV6-4
TGTGCCAGCAGTGAAAACAGAAATGAAAAACTGTTTTTT
CASSENRNEKLFF
>TRBJ2-3|few|TRBD1|TRBV6-4
TGTGCCAGCAGTGGTCAGGGGGAGACAGATACGCAGTATTTT
CASSGQGETDTQYF
>TRBJ1-1|once|-|TRBV30
TGTGCCTGGGCCCAAACAGGCGGACACGCTTTCTTT
CAWAQTGGHAFF
>TRBJ2-2|-|-|TRBV4-2
TGTGCCAGCAGCCACGATAGGGAGTCCGGGGAGCTGTTTTTT
CASSHDRESGELFF
>TRBJ1-1|-|-|TRBV7-9
TGTGCCAGCAGCCCATCGCGGGATGACACTGAAGCTTTCTTT
CASSPSRDDTEAFF
>TRBJ2-3|-|TRBD2|TRBV10-3
TGTGCCATCAGCCCAGGACTAGCGGACACAGATACGCAGTATTTT
CAISPGLADTDTQYF
>TRBJ2-7|-|TRBD1|TRBV2
TGTGCCAGCAGTGATTGGGGACAGGTTGGGGACGAGCAGTACTTC
CASSDWGQVGDEQYF
>TRBJ2-3|few|-|TRBV28
TGTGCCATCCCGCCCCACGACAGAAACTCTAGCACAGATACGCAGTATTTT
CAIPPHDRNSSTDTQYF
>TRBJ2-3|-|TRBD2|TRBV29-1
TGCAGCGTTGATGTCGTTGGACTAGCATCAGATACGCAGTATTTT
CSVDVVGLASDTQYF